These T cell receptor beta chains were read from a single sample in a study of T cell changes during pregnancy in multiple sclerosis. Using immunoSEQ multiplex PCR, the repertoire was profiled, and TCRdb retains in-frame clones only, with some absent. The sample yields more than 90,000 clones, 75% to 95% seen once. The input for sequencing was peripheral blood, taken in the second trimester of pregnancy. All receptors come from a female donor with multiple sclerosis, enrolled in a pregnancy study. Both conserved end residues are part of each CDR3. A D gene is named only where the DNA matches it firmly. Some rows have no size entry. The others give once, few or many, or a class for an expanded clone.

>TRBJ2-7|NA|15|TRBV5-1|NA
CASSLDSGAPYEQYF
TGCGCCAGCAGCTTGGACTCAGGGGCGCCCTACGAGCAGTACTTC
>TRBJ2-7|NA|14|TRBV19|NA
CASAPGTPNYEQYF
TGTGCCAGCGCCCCCGGGACACCGAACTACGAGCAGTACTTC
>TRBJ2-5|once|14|TRBV5-6|TRBD2
CASSLAGGQETQYF
TGTGCCAGCAGCTTGGCGGGAGGGCAAGAGACCCAGTACTTC
>TRBJ1-5|NA|15|TRBV7-2|TRBD1
CASSGGQGLGQPQHF
TGTGCCAGCAGCGGAGGACAGGGGCTGGGTCAGCCCCAGCATTTT
>TRBJ1-5|NA|12|TRBV6-6|NA
CASSYTGDSQHF
TGTGCCAGCAGTTACACCGGGGATTCTCAGCATTTT
>TRBJ1-3|once|16|TRBV7-2|TRBD1
CASSLGQGRVGNTIYF
TGTGCCAGCAGCTTAGGACAGGGAAGAGTTGGAAACACCATATATTTT
>TRBJ2-1|once|14|TRBV28|NA
CASSPQVVGNEQFF
TGTGCCAGCAGCCCCCAGGTGGTTGGCAATGAGCAGTTCTTC
>TRBJ2-3|NA|15|TRBV11-2|TRBD2
CASSIPGGRADTQYF
TGTGCCAGCAGCATCCCGGGTGGGAGGGCAGATACGCAGTATTTT
>TRBJ2-1|NA|15|TRBV6-1|TRBD2
CASSLLAGVDNEQFF
TGTGCCAGCAGTCTGCTAGCGGGAGTTGACAATGAGCAGTTCTTC
>TRBJ1-5|NA|15|TRBV6-1|NA
CASSLETGPNQPQHF
TGTGCCAGCAGTCTGGAAACAGGACCCAATCAGCCCCAGCATTTT
>TRBJ2-1|NA|17|TRBV7-9|NA
CASSLGGVTGVWDEQFF
TGTGCCAGCAGCTTAGGGGGGGTAACGGGAGTTTGGGATGAGCAGTTCTTC
>TRBJ1-2|NA|15|TRBV6-1|NA
CASSEPDSRRWGYTF
TGTGCCAGCAGTGAACCAGACAGCCGAAGATGGGGCTACACCTTC
>TRBJ1-1|NA|13|TRBV10-3|NA
CAIGPAGITEAFF
TGTGCCATCGGCCCCGCCGGGATCACTGAAGCTTTCTTT
>TRBJ2-3|NA|14|TRBV29-1|NA
CSVEIQNSRDTQYF
TGCAGCGTTGAAATACAGAACTCAAGGGATACGCAGTATTTT
>TRBJ2-2|NA|17|TRBV2|NA
CASSEGGPLANTGELFF
TGTGCCAGCAGTGAGGGGGGACCGCTAGCGAACACCGGGGAGCTGTTTTTT
>TRBJ2-7|NA|14|TRBV27|TRBD1
CASSAGTGGREQYF
TGTGCCAGCAGTGCTGGGACAGGGGGCCGGGAGCAGTACTTC
>TRBJ2-1|NA|14|TRBV29-1|TRBD1
CSVRAGTAYNEQFF
TGCAGCGTACGTGCCGGGACAGCTTACAATGAGCAGTTCTTC
>TRBJ2-5|NA|17|TRBV10-2|TRBD2
CASSPWGLADYQETQYF
TGCGCCAGCAGCCCATGGGGACTAGCTGATTACCAAGAGACCCAGTACTTC
>TRBJ1-2|once|12|TRBV28|NA
CASSDSNYGYTF
TGTGCCAGCAGCGACTCAAACTATGGCTACACCTTC
>TRBJ2-3|NA|14|TRBV5-1|TRBD1
CASRRQGVADTQYF
TGCGCCAGCAGGAGACAGGGGGTGGCAGATACGCAGTATTTT
>TRBJ2-1|NA|14|TRBV29-1|TRBD1
CSVNGGDRPNEQFF
TGCAGCGTTAACGGAGGGGACAGGCCGAATGAGCAGTTCTTC
>TRBJ2-6|NA|17|TRBV7-3|TRBD2
CASSLERGSSGANVLTF
TGTGCCAGCAGCTTAGAGCGGGGAAGCTCTGGGGCCAACGTCCTGACTTTC
>TRBJ1-4|NA|14|TRBV5-6|NA
CASSPRGRDEKLFF
TGTGCCAGCAGCCCGCGGGGGCGGGATGAAAAACTGTTTTTT
>TRBJ1-5|NA|16|TRBV6-6|NA
CASSYSVGRGNQPQHF
TGTGCCAGCAGTTACTCGGTGGGGCGGGGAAATCAGCCCCAGCATTTT
>TRBJ1-2|NA|15|TRBV2|TRBD1
CASSGSSGQRYGYTF
TGTGCCAGCAGTGGGTCATCGGGACAGCGCTATGGCTACACCTTC
>TRBJ2-3|NA|14|TRBV7-8|TRBD2
CASSLKREGGTQYF
TGTGCCAGCAGCTTAAAACGGGAGGGAGGTACGCAGTATTTT
>TRBJ2-5|NA|19|TRBV14|TRBD2
CASSQPGLAGGPALETQYF
TGTGCCAGCAGCCAACCAGGACTAGCGGGAGGCCCTGCTCTAGAGACCCAGTACTTC
>TRBJ1-5|NA|15|TRBV15|TRBD1
CATSTGTGGRGPQHF
TGTGCCACCAGCACAGGGACAGGGGGCCGGGGGCCCCAGCATTTT
>TRBJ1-1|NA|15|TRBV7-2|TRBD1
CASSLGDRRNTEAFF
TGTGCCAGCAGCTTAGGGGACAGGAGAAACACTGAAGCTTTCTTT
>TRBJ2-7|NA|13|TRBV5-6|NA
CASSQGQLYEQYF
TGTGCCAGCAGTCAAGGACAGCTCTACGAGCAGTACTTC